The entry below gives a single T cell receptor beta chain sequence along with its context. This specimen belongs to a study of blood T cell repertoires in COVID-19. Sequenced by immunoSEQ multiplex PCR; TCRdb stores in-frame clones only, minus some. The sample lists more than 200,000 clones, around 80% seen once, with approximately 4.6% in the top ten. This CDR3 spans 13 amino acids. The V segment lost 5 bases and the J segment 3 bases; nucleotides outside the gene matches: 4. Germline loops: CDR1 MNHNY, CDR2 SVGAGI (reference sequence). The sequence came from a young man with acute COVID-19. The sample comprised PBMCs or T cells enriched from blood (not recorded which). The J gene is TRBJ2-7, the V gene TRBV6-6, with 7 nucleotides matching TRBD1. The CDR3: CASSRTGVYEQYF. The CDR3 nucleotides are TGTGCCAGCAGTAGGACAGGAGTCTACGAGCAGTACTTC.